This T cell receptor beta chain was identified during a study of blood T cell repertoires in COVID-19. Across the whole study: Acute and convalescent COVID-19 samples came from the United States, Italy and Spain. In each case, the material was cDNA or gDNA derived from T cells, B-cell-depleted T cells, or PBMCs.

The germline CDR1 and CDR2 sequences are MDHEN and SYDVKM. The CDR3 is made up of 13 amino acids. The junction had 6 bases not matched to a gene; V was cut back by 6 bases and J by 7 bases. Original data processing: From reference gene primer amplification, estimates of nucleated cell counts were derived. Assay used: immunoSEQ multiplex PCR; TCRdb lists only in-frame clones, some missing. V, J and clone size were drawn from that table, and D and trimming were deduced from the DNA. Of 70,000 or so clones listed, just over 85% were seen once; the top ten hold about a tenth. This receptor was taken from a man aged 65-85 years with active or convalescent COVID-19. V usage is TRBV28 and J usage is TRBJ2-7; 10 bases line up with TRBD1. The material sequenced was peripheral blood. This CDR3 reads CASSRTGGGEQYF. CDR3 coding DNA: TGTGCCAGCAGCCGGACAGGGGGAGGTGAGCAGTACTTC.